What follows are 32 T cell receptor beta chains derived from one specimen sequenced in a study of CD8 T cells in Susac syndrome. The RNA input was about 0.45 to 1 ug, and it was reverse transcribed with random hexamers. MiXCR was run by TCRdb on the immunoSEQ multiplex PCR reads, yielding one entry per CDR3 protein. The sample records approximately 120,000 distinct CDR3 sequences, roughly 96% being singletons. Sequencing was done on a sample of CD4+ T cells from PBMCs. Every receptor here comes from a human donor in good health.

The rearrangement joins TRBV2 to TRBJ2-1; D may be TRBD1 or TRBD2 (6 bases each). The CDR3 loop spans 14 amino acids. Trimming removed 4 bases from V and 5 bases from J, with 12 bases in between. In germline, CDR1 is SNHLY, CDR2 FYNNEI. CDR3 in DNA: TGTGCCAGCAGTGTTGAGGGGGGAGACAATGAGCAGTTCTTC. Its translation: CASSVEGGDNEQFF.

The V gene is TRBV5-1, the J gene TRBJ2-2; perhaps TRBD1 as D (6 bases). The CDR3 length is 15 residues. Germline CDR1 reads SGHRS; CDR2 reads YFSETQ. V gave up 3 bases and J gave up 3 bases, with 12 bases separating them. CDR3 coding DNA: TGCGCCAGCAGCTCCGGACAGACCTACACCGGGGAGCTGTTTTTT. Translating gives CASSSGQTYTGELFF.

The chain links TRBV5-1 to TRBJ1-2; TRBD1 is a possible D gene (5 bases). The V end lost 3 bases, the J end lost 2 bases, and 14 bases lay between the germline ends. The CDR3 length is 15 residues. Per germline, CDR1 SGHRS and CDR2 YFSETQ. The CDR3 sequence: CASSSPGRPNYGYTF. The DNA for the CDR3 is TGCGCCAGCAGCTCTCCGGGACGGCCGAACTATGGCTACACCTTC.

This clonotype has more than one count but fewer than ten. Relative to the germline gene, one junction end is altered; a read error may explain this. J is TRBJ2-7 and V is TRBV5-1; D is uncertain. Per the germline V gene, CDR1 is SGHRS and CDR2 is YFSETQ. The CDR3 spans 13 residues. CDR3 residues: CASSFPGSYEQYF. CDR3 bases: TGTGCCAGCAGCTTTCCCGGCTCCTACGAGCAGTACTTC. The whole variable domain, remainder taken from reference TRBV5-1 and TRBJ2-7, is KAGVTQTPRYLIKTRGQQVTLSCSPISGHRSVSWYQQTPGQGLQFLFEYFSETQRNKGNFPGRFSGRQFSNSRSEMNVSTLELGDSALYLCASSFPGSYEQYFGPGTRLTVT.

This clonotype appeared a single time. CDR3 coding DNA: TGTGCCACCAGTAGGGGAGGGACCGAAGAGACCCAGTACTTC. Its translation is CATSRGGTEETQYF. This chain links TRBV24-1 with TRBJ2-5; 7 bases align to TRBD2. V shed 6 bases and J 3 bases; nucleotides not matched to a gene: 6. There are 14 residues in the CDR3. Per the germline V gene, CDR1 is KGHDR and CDR2 is SFDVKD.

In this sample, this clonotype turned up once. The V gene is TRBV3-1, the J gene TRBJ2-5, with D perhaps TRBD1 (5 bases). CDR1 LGHDT and CDR2 YNNKEL come from the germline V gene (reference sequence). The ends were cut back, 3 bases at V and 2 bases at J, with 10 bases in the middle. This CDR3 has 14 amino acids. The CDR3 DNA sequence: TGTGCCAGCAGCCAGTCCAGGGCACAAGAGACCCAGTACTTC. Amino acids: CASSQSRAQETQYF.

Here the CDR3 DNA reads TGTGCCAGCAGTGGCTGGAGCTCCTACAATGAGCAGTTCTTC. The encoded protein is CASSGWSSYNEQFF. The chain links TRBV2 to TRBJ2-1; no definite D call. Trimming removed 4 bases at V and 0 bases at J, with 7 bases between. The CDR3 runs 14 residues. Germline lookup yields CDR1 SNHLY and CDR2 FYNNEI. The full variable domain, rest sourced from reference TRBV2 and TRBJ2-1, is EPEVTQTPSHQVTQMGQEVILRCVPISNHLYFYWYRQILGQKVEFLVSFYNNEISEKSEIFDDQFSVERPDGSNFTLKIRSTKLEDSAMYFCASSGWSSYNEQFFGPGTRLTVL.

Only a few counts were recorded for this clonotype. The chain joins TRBV5-1 to TRBJ2-7; 7 bases are shared with TRBD1. Germline assignment: CDR1 SGHRS and CDR2 YFSETQ. The CDR3 is 14 amino acids. Trimming at V came to 3 bases and at J to 2 bases, leaving 5 bases not matched to a gene. CDR3 in amino acids: CASSSPGTAYEQYF. Here the CDR3 DNA reads TGCGCCAGCAGCTCCCCCGGGACAGCCTACGAGCAGTACTTC.

The chain employs TRBV24-1 and TRBJ2-1; unclear D gene. Germline assignment: CDR1 KGHDR and CDR2 SFDVKD. This CDR3 contains 12 residues. V was pared by 5 bases and J by 7 bases, with 8 bases between. The chain's CDR3 is CATSVGANEQFF. CDR3 DNA: TGTGCCACCAGTGTCGGCGCGAATGAGCAGTTCTTC.

The chain employs TRBV3-1 and TRBJ2-5; 8 bases map to TRBD2. CDR1 and CDR2 (germline): LGHDT, YNNKEL (reference sequence). Trimming cost V 3 bases and J 10 bases; bases outside gene matches: 7. This CDR3 is 13 amino acids long. This CDR3 reads CASSHGRGGDQYF. CDR3 DNA: TGTGCCAGCAGCCACGGTCGGGGGGGCGACCAGTACTTC.

The chain uses TRBV20-1 and TRBJ1-5, with a tentative D call TRBD1 (6 bases). The germline V and J ends were trimmed by 5 bases and 1 base, with 9 bases remaining between them. The CDR3 has 13 residues. Germline CDR1 DFQATT, CDR2 SNEGSKA (reference sequence). CDR3 region: CSAWTASNQPQHF. The DNA for the CDR3 is TGCAGTGCTTGGACAGCGAGCAATCAGCCCCAGCATTTT.

This rearrangement joins TRBV9 to TRBJ2-7; 7 bases map to TRBD1. CDR1 SGDLS and CDR2 YYNGEE come from the germline V gene. CDR3 length: 15 amino acids. Trimming removed 4 bases from V and 3 bases from J; junction bases left unmatched: 10. CDR3: CASSKRDSSGYEQYF. CDR3 DNA: TGTGCCAGCAGCAAGAGGGACAGTTCGGGCTACGAGCAGTACTTC.

The chain has TRBV19 and TRBJ1-6; no firm D call. V lost 5 bases, J lost 7 bases, and 12 bases lay in between. Germline assignment: CDR1 LNHDA and CDR2 SQIVND (reference sequence). The CDR3 covers 14 residues. Here the CDR3 DNA reads TGTGCCAGTAGTCCGCTCCGTTCGAATTCACCCCTCCACTTT. This gives the protein CASSPLRSNSPLHF.

DNA for the CDR3: TGCGCCAGCAGCCTTCGGAACGAACTCTCTTACGAGCAGTACTTC. Translation gives CASSLRNELSYEQYF. The chain combines TRBV4-1 with TRBJ2-7; D is uncertain. Per the germline V gene, CDR1 is MGHRA and CDR2 is YSYEKL. Trimming removed 4 bases at V and 4 bases at J, with 17 bases between. This CDR3 has 15 residues.

V is TRBV6-5 and J is TRBJ1-5; TRBD1 aligns across 7 bases. CDR1 and CDR2 (germline): MNHEY, SVGAGI. The CDR3 loop spans 14 amino acids. J gave up 8 bases and V 5 bases, and 9 bases lay outside the gene matches. CDR3 sequence reads: CASSRGQIEKPQHF. In DNA form, the CDR3 reads TGTGCCAGCAGTAGGGGACAGATCGAAAAGCCCCAGCATTTT.

The chain is built from TRBV19 and TRBJ2-7; D remains unclear. Trimming left V 4 bases short and J 1 base short, with 8 bases between. Germline CDR1 reads LNHDA; CDR2 reads SQIVND (reference sequence). This CDR3 has 13 residues. The chain's CDR3 is CASSRAGSYEQYF. The CDR3 nucleotides are TGTGCCAGTAGTAGGGCAGGATCCTACGAGCAGTACTTC.

The V and J genes are TRBV6-5 and TRBJ2-2; maybe TRBD1 (6 bases). V gave up 6 bases and J gave up 1 base, with 6 bases separating them. Germline CDR1 MNHEY, CDR2 SVGAGI. The CDR3 runs to 13 residues. This CDR3 reads CASRTGNTGELFF. The CDR3, as DNA: TGTGCCAGCAGGACAGGGAACACCGGGGAGCTGTTTTTT.

The gene calls are TRBV6-5 and TRBJ2-6; D remains unclear. Trimming pared 5 bases from V and 0 bases from J, leaving 8 bases between. The V gene's germline CDR1 is MNHEY and CDR2 SVGAGI. The CDR3 is made up of 15 amino acids. The CDR3 nucleotides read TGTGCCAGCAGTGGGGTTGACTCTGGGGCCAACGTCCTGACTTTC. It codes for CASSGVDSGANVLTF.

This chain connects TRBV5-1 to TRBJ1-1; 8 nucleotides agree with TRBD1. With 3 bases clipped from V and 5 bases from J, the junction kept 3 bases outside the gene matches. CDR1 and CDR2 from the germline V gene are SGHRS and YFSETQ. CDR3 length: 13 residues. The CDR3 DNA reads TGCGCCAGCAGCTCGACAGGGGCGACTGAAGCTTTCTTT. Its protein is CASSSTGATEAFF.

This sequence joins TRBV19 and TRBJ2-4; 8 bases line up with TRBD2. Germline V lookup: CDR1 LNHDA, CDR2 SQIVND (reference sequence). Trimming at V came to 10 bases and at J to 7 bases, leaving 9 bases not matched to a gene. The CDR3 spans 13 residues. CDR3 DNA: TGTGCCACGGGGGGGGAGATTGGTAACATTCAGTACTTC. Translation gives CATGGEIGNIQYF.

This CDR3 is CASSQGLAYEQYF. CDR3 in DNA: TGTGCCAGCAGCCAAGGACTAGCCTACGAGCAGTACTTC. The J gene is TRBJ2-7, the V gene TRBV3-1; tentative D call: TRBD2 (6 bases). The CDR3 length is 13 residues. Germline lookup yields CDR1 LGHDT and CDR2 YNNKEL (reference sequence). V lost 1 base and J 2 bases, leaving 6 bases between the germline ends.

The chain couples TRBV6-5 to TRBJ2-1; 8 nucleotides agree with TRBD1. This CDR3 has 13 amino acids. The V and J ends lost 7 bases and 6 bases, in that order; junction bases with no gene match: 5. Germline CDR1 reads MNHEY; CDR2 reads SVGAGI. The DNA of the CDR3 is TGTGCCAGCAAAGGACAGGGTATCAATGAGCAGTTCTTC. It is translated as CASKGQGINEQFF.

The chain employs TRBV6-2 or TRBV6-3 and TRBJ2-3; D is possibly TRBD1 or TRBD2 (5 bases each). Trimming removed 10 bases from V and 0 bases from J, with 11 bases in between. From germline, CDR1 is MNHEY and CDR2 SVGEGT. There are 13 residues in the CDR3. The CDR3 is CATARDSTDTQYF. Written as DNA, the CDR3 is TGTGCCACGGCCCGGGACAGCACAGATACGCAGTATTTT.

The chain links TRBV7-9 to TRBJ2-3; 9 nucleotides line up with TRBD1. Looked up from germline, CDR1 is SEHNR and CDR2 is FQNEAQ (reference sequence). The J segment lost 2 bases and the V segment lost 2 bases, leaving 5 bases of the junction unmatched. The CDR3 is made up of 16 amino acids. DNA for the CDR3: TGTGCCAGCAGCTTAAACAGGGGGCGATCCACAGATACGCAGTATTTT. Its protein is CASSLNRGRSTDTQYF.

The chain is built from TRBV20-1 and TRBJ2-7, with a possible D match to TRBD1 (5 bases). The CDR3 covers 12 residues. From germline, CDR1 is DFQATT and CDR2 SNEGSKA (reference sequence). The ends were cut back, 3 bases at V and 1 base at J, with 7 bases in the middle. For the CDR3, the DNA is TGCAGTGCTAGCCAGGGTTCCTACGAGCAGTACTTC. This codes for CSASQGSYEQYF.

J is TRBJ1-5 and V is TRBV4-1; D is unresolved. Germline loops: CDR1 MGHRA, CDR2 YSYEKL. The CDR3 runs 16 residues. The ends were cut back, 0 bases at V and 4 bases at J, with 13 bases in the middle. The CDR3 DNA follows: TGCGCCAGCAGCCAAGATGGTGGTATTGGGAATCAGCCCCAGCATTTT. This translates into CASSQDGGIGNQPQHF.

J is TRBJ1-2 and V is TRBV7-2; 7 bases match TRBD1. Germline CDR1 and CDR2: SGHTA and FQGNSA. V shed 5 bases and J 3 bases; nucleotides not matched to a gene: 9. The CDR3 is 15 amino acids. The DNA for the CDR3 is TGTGCCAGCAGCCCACAGGGGCCTGCTTACTATGGCTACACCTTC. This translates into CASSPQGPAYYGYTF.

The rearrangement joins TRBV5-1 to TRBJ2-1; the match to TRBD1 covers 10 bases. Germline lookup yields CDR1 SGHRS and CDR2 YFSETQ. The length of the CDR3 is 14 residues. Germline trimming cut 6 bases from V and 10 bases from J; bases unmatched to any gene: 10. This CDR3 reads CASNAGQGFNEQFF. As DNA, the CDR3 is TGCGCCAGCAACGCGGGACAGGGGTTCAACGAGCAGTTCTTC.

The J gene is TRBJ1-1, the V gene TRBV29-1; 7 positions match TRBD1. Trimming took 7 bases from V and 2 from J; bases not matched to a gene: 7. The CDR3 loop spans 13 amino acids. Looked up from germline, CDR1 is SQVTM and CDR2 is ANQGSEA. The CDR3 DNA follows: TGCAGCGCTTATAGGGGGCTTAACACTGAAGCTTTCTTT. This translates into CSAYRGLNTEAFF.

The CDR3 reads CASAPGTEAYEQYF. CDR3 DNA sequence: TGTGCCAGCGCCCCCGGGACAGAAGCCTACGAGCAGTACTTC. The rearrangement joins TRBV7-3 to TRBJ2-7, with TRBD1 matching over 7 bases. V gave up 8 bases and J gave up 2 bases; unmatched junction bases: 9. Germline V lookup: CDR1 SGHTA, CDR2 FQGTGA. This CDR3 has 14 amino acids. Supplemented by reference TRBV7-3 and TRBJ2-7, the full variable domain reads GAGVSQTPSNKVTEKGKYVELRCDPISGHTALYWYRQSLGQGPEFLIYFQGTGAADDSGLPNDRFFAVRPEGSVSTLKIQRTERGDSAVYLCASAPGTEAYEQYFGPGTRLTVT.

The V gene is TRBV7-2, the J gene TRBJ2-6; D call uncertain. CDR3 size: 15 residues. Germline values: CDR1 SGHTA, CDR2 FQGNSA. The ends were cut back, 5 bases at V and 0 bases at J, with 8 bases in the middle. DNA for the CDR3: TGTGCCAGCAGCCCCACTTACTCTGGGGCCAACGTCCTGACTTTC. This sequence encodes CASSPTYSGANVLTF. The full variable domain, completed using reference TRBV7-2 and TRBJ2-6, is GAGVSQSPSNKVTEKGKDVELRCDPISGHTALYWYRQSLGQGLEFLIYFQGNSAPDKSGLPSDRFSAERTGGSVSTLTIQRTQQEDSAVYLCASSPTYSGANVLTFGAGSRLTVL.

V is TRBV3-1 and J is TRBJ2-1, with a possible D match to TRBD2 (6 bases). Germline CDR1 reads LGHDT; CDR2 reads YNNKEL (reference sequence). The CDR3 is 15 residues long. V shed 4 bases and J shed 7 bases, with 17 bases lying between them. CDR3 sequence reads: CASSLSGDLINEQFF. The CDR3 nucleotides read TGTGCCAGCAGCCTTAGCGGAGACCTTATTAATGAGCAGTTCTTC.